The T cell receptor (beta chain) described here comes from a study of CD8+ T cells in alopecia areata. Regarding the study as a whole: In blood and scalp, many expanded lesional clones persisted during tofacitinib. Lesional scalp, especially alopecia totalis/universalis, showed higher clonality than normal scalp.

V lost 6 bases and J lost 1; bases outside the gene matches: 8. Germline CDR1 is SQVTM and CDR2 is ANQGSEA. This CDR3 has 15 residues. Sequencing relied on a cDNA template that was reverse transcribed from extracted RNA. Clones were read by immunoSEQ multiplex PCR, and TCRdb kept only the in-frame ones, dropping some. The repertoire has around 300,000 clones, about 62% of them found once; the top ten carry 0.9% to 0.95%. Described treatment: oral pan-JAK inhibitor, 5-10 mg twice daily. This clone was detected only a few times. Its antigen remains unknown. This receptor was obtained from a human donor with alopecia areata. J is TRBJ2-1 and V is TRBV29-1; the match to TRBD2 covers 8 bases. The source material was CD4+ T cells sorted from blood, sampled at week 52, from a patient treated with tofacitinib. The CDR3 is CSVDGGEGSYNEQFF. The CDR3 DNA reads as TGCAGCGTAGACGGGGGGGAAGGATCCTACAATGAGCAGTTCTTC.